This T cell receptor beta chain is drawn from a study of shared clonotypes between healthy human individuals. This clone was detected once. Only CD45RO-negative cells positively selected for CCR7 counted as naive CD8 cells, so terminally differentiated effector memory CD45RA+ cells were excluded. Profiling relied on immunoSEQ multiplex PCR, and the TCRdb table lists in-frame clones only, not all of them. The sample consists of around 620,000 clones, around 96% of them appearing once. The CDR3 runs to 14 residues. Trimming left V 1 base short and J 1 base short, with 7 bases between. Per germline, CDR1 KGHSH and CDR2 LQKENI.

The sequence was obtained from a woman younger than 45 in good health. Sequenced input: naive CD8+ T cells sorted from blood. The rearrangement links TRBV18 to TRBJ1-2; D ambiguous. The CDR3 region is CASSPLEINYGYTF. The CDR3, as DNA: TGTGCCAGCTCACCACTTGAAATTAACTATGGCTACACCTTC.